These 27 T cell receptor beta chains originate from one sample sequenced in a study of T cells after posttransplantation cyclophosphamide. Some clones are missing from TCRdb's copy, which holds only in-frame ones; the method was immunoSEQ multiplex PCR. The repertoire holds fewer than 55,000 clones, with approximately 94% as singletons. The source material was PBMCs. The receptors were gathered from a woman aged 30 to 39 in good health and a related stem cell transplant donor.

V and J are TRBV6-4 and TRBJ2-1; 9 bases are a match to TRBD1. The V gene end was trimmed by 3 bases and the J gene end by 6 bases; junction bases not matched to a gene: 6. There are 15 residues in the CDR3. Germline-derived CDR1 and CDR2 are MRHNA and SNTAGT. The chain's CDR3 is CASSEGGTGSNEQFF. The DNA for the CDR3 is TGTGCCAGCAGTGAGGGTGGGACAGGGTCCAATGAGCAGTTCTTC.

V gene TRBV18 combines with J gene TRBJ1-4; tentative D call: TRBD1 (6 bases). Germline lookup yields CDR1 KGHSH and CDR2 LQKENI. V was trimmed by 6 bases and J by 6 bases, leaving 14 bases between them. The CDR3 runs 14 residues. The CDR3 is CASSHLEGDEKLFF. CDR3 bases: TGTGCCAGCTCGCACCTCGAGGGGGATGAAAAACTGTTTTTT.

The chain joins TRBV7-2 to TRBJ1-2; 7 nucleotides match TRBD1. Germline lookup yields CDR1 SGHTA and CDR2 FQGNSA. Losses at the gene ends were 3 bases for V and 2 bases for J; bases not matched to a gene: 3. The CDR3 runs to 14 residues. The CDR3 is CASSFVGQNYGYTF. CDR3 bases: TGTGCCAGCAGCTTTGTGGGACAGAACTATGGCTACACCTTC. The full variable domain, in which reference TRBV7-2 and TRBJ1-2 provide the parts outside the CDR3, is GAGVSQSPSNKVTEKGKDVELRCDPISGHTALYWYRQSLGQGLEFLIYFQGNSAPDKSGLPSDRFSAERTGGSVSTLTIQRTQQEDSAVYLCASSFVGQNYGYTFGSGTRLTVV.

This chain connects TRBV28 to TRBJ2-2; a weak D match, TRBD2 (5 bases). From germline, CDR1 is MDHEN and CDR2 SYDVKM. V dropped 11 bases and J dropped 7 bases, with 20 bases sitting between them. The CDR3 covers 14 residues. The CDR3 DNA reads as TGTGCCTGCCGTAGAGGGTCGAGGGTCGGGGAGCTGTTTTTT. Its protein is CACRRGSRVGELFF.

V and J are TRBV30 and TRBJ1-1; no clear D gene. V dropped 0 bases and J dropped 2 bases, with 13 bases sitting between them. CDR1 is GTSNPN, CDR2 SVGIG, per germline (reference sequence). There are 15 residues in the CDR3. DNA of the CDR3: TGTGCCTGGAGTGTCTTTCAGAATCCTAACACTGAAGCTTTCTTT. It encodes CAWSVFQNPNTEAFF.

V is TRBV6-1 and J is TRBJ1-2, with D possibly being TRBD1 (5 bases). This CDR3 region has 14 residues. Germline lookup yields CDR1 MNHNS and CDR2 SASEGT. V was pared by 6 bases and J by 4 bases, with 15 bases between. In nucleotides, the CDR3 is TGTGCCAGCAGGACGATGGGACTCCTCTATGGCTACACCTTC. It specifies CASRTMGLLYGYTF.

The chain links TRBV7-9 to TRBJ1-1; 9 bases map to TRBD1. The CDR3 sequence is 15 residues long. CDR1 and CDR2 (germline): SEHNR, FQNEAQ (reference sequence). V was clipped by 6 bases and J by 4 bases; unmatched bases: 9. As DNA, the CDR3 is TGTGCCAGCAGGTCCTTCACAGGGGGCGGCACTGAAGCTTTCTTT. It specifies CASRSFTGGGTEAFF.

The chain uses TRBV10-3 and TRBJ1-5, with D possibly matching TRBD1 (5 bases). Looked up from germline, CDR1 is ENHRY and CDR2 is SYGVKD. This CDR3 comprises 14 residues. V was clipped by 4 bases and J by 4 bases, with 11 bases between them. CDR3 sequence reads: CAISGQGGNQPQHF. The CDR3 nucleotides are TGTGCCATCAGTGGCCAGGGAGGGAATCAGCCCCAGCATTTT.

CDR3 DNA sequence: TGCGCCAGCAGCCAAGTAATAGGGGGAATGGGTGAAAAACTGTTTTTT. Amino acids: CASSQVIGGMGEKLFF. The V and J genes are TRBV4-1 and TRBJ1-4, with TRBD1 as a possible D gene (6 bases). The germline V and J ends were trimmed by 1 base and 7 bases, with 16 bases remaining between them. Germline V gene sequence: CDR1 MGHRA, CDR2 YSYEKL. The CDR3 runs 16 residues.

This clone was recorded a few times. The rearrangement joins TRBV19 to TRBJ1-5; 7 bases align to TRBD1. CDR1 is LNHDA and CDR2 is SQIVND in the germline V gene (reference sequence). The CDR3 spans 15 residues. V lost 3 bases to trimming and J lost 1 base; unmatched junction nucleotides: 3. CDR3 bases: TGTGCCAGTAGTATCGAGGGGGCGAGCAATCAGCCCCAGCATTTT. Its protein is CASSIEGASNQPQHF.

V is TRBV6-1 and J is TRBJ2-7; D gene unclear. The CDR3 spans 14 residues. Trimming removed 2 bases from V and 0 bases from J, with 8 bases in between. The V gene's germline CDR1 is MNHNS and CDR2 SASEGT. The CDR3 bases are TGTGCCAGCAGTGAACAAGAGAGCTCCTACGAGCAGTACTTC. Translating gives CASSEQESSYEQYF.

To note about this clone: Germline and junction disagree at one end, which may indicate a read error. The CDR3 DNA sequence: TGTGCCAGCAGCGATCACGAGGATTTCTCGCTCTTC. This translates into CASSDHEDFSLF. This sequence joins TRBV7-9 and TRBJ2-1; D remains unclear. The CDR3 extends over 12 amino acids. Per the germline V gene, CDR1 is SEHNR and CDR2 is FQNEAQ (reference sequence).

By sample share, this clone is medium-sized (0.01 to 0.1%). The rearrangement links TRBV28 to TRBJ1-3, with 7 bases aligning to TRBD1. The CDR3 contains 15 residues. V was pared by 5 bases and J by 5 bases, with 9 bases of the junction left unmatched. From germline, CDR1 is MDHEN and CDR2 SYDVKM. The CDR3 DNA reads as TGTGCCAGCAGTCCACCGTCGGGACAGAGAAACACCATATATTTT. It codes for CASSPPSGQRNTIYF.

The chain links TRBV5-1 to TRBJ1-2; D perhaps matches TRBD1 (6 bases). Germline-derived CDR1 and CDR2 are SGHRS and YFSETQ. The CDR3 totals 14 residues. The V end lost 0 bases, the J end lost 5 bases, and 11 bases lay between the germline ends. The CDR3 DNA reads TGCGCCAGCAGCTTGGTTGGACAGCCATATGGCTACACCTTC. Residues: CASSLVGQPYGYTF. The full variable domain, its missing parts supplied by reference TRBV5-1 and TRBJ1-2, is KAGVTQTPRYLIKTRGQQVTLSCSPISGHRSVSWYQQTPGQGLQFLFEYFSETQRNKGNFPGRFSGRQFSNSRSEMNVSTLELGDSALYLCASSLVGQPYGYTFGSGTRLTVV.

This sequence joins TRBV19 and TRBJ1-3, with D unresolved. This CDR3 has 13 amino acids. Trimming left V 3 bases short and J 4 bases short, with 7 bases between. In germline, CDR1 is LNHDA, CDR2 SQIVND (reference sequence). CDR3 residues: CASSIGEGNTIYF. CDR3 nucleotides: TGTGCCAGTAGTATCGGAGAGGGAAACACCATATATTTT.

The chain couples TRBV10-3 to TRBJ2-4; 10 bases are a match to TRBD1. CDR3 size: 14 residues. In germline, CDR1 is ENHRY, CDR2 SYGVKD. V lost 10 bases, J lost 8 bases, and 11 bases stayed unmatched. CDR3 sequence: CATTPATGGYIQYF. The CDR3, as DNA: TGTGCCACCACTCCGGCGACAGGGGGCTACATTCAGTACTTC.

This CDR3 reads CASSPSRDGLYAFF. The CDR3 DNA sequence: TGTGCCAGCTCACCTAGCAGGGATGGGCTTTACGCTTTCTTT. This chain links TRBV18 with TRBJ1-1, with D perhaps matching TRBD1 (5 bases). Deletions cut 3 bases from V and 11 bases from J, with 19 bases between. Germline V gene lookup returns CDR1 KGHSH and CDR2 LQKENI. The CDR3 is 14 residues long.

The rearrangement links TRBV7-2 to TRBJ2-7; D ambiguous. Germline V gene lookup returns CDR1 SGHTA and CDR2 FQGNSA. V lost 2 bases and J 3 bases, leaving 11 bases between the germline ends. CDR3 size: 14 residues. This CDR3 reads CASSLNRRYYEQYF. The CDR3 DNA is TGTGCCAGCAGCTTAAACAGAAGATACTACGAGCAGTACTTC.

The chain links TRBV28 to TRBJ1-1; the match to TRBD1 covers 10 bases. The length of the CDR3 is 12 residues. Germline trimming cut 7 bases from V and 10 bases from J; bases unmatched to any gene: 6. Germline V lookup: CDR1 MDHEN, CDR2 SYDVKM. CDR3 amino acids: CASIDRGHRAFF. The CDR3 bases are TGTGCCAGCATCGACAGGGGGCATAGAGCTTTCTTT.

V and J are TRBV28 and TRBJ2-3; weak D call: TRBD1 (5 bases). Germline-derived CDR1 and CDR2 are MDHEN and SYDVKM. The CDR3 sequence is 13 residues long. The V end was cut by 5 bases, the J end by 6 bases, with 12 bases between. CDR3 loop: CASSVDKGDTQYF. CDR3 nucleotides: TGTGCCAGCAGTGTCGACAAGGGGGATACGCAGTATTTT.

DNA of the CDR3: TGTGCCAGCAGTCGACAGGCCGGAAGCAATCAGCCCCAGCATTTT. It specifies CASSRQAGSNQPQHF. The chain carries TRBV6-1 and TRBJ1-5; D is possibly TRBD1 (6 bases). The V gene's germline CDR1 is MNHNS and CDR2 SASEGT. The CDR3 consists of 15 residues. Trimming stripped 5 bases from V and 1 base from J, with 12 bases between.

The chain joins TRBV4-1 to TRBJ1-6, with D maybe TRBD1 (6 bases). Trimming removed 1 base at V and 6 bases at J, with 10 bases between. CDR1 MGHRA and CDR2 YSYEKL come from the germline V gene. This CDR3 has 15 residues. CDR3 in amino acids: CASSQGRGFNSPLHF. The CDR3, as DNA: TGCGCCAGCAGCCAAGGCAGGGGATTTAATTCACCCCTCCACTTT.

J is TRBJ2-7 and V is TRBV7-9; 10 bases align to TRBD2. CDR3 length: 14 amino acids. Per germline, CDR1 SEHNR and CDR2 FQNEAQ (reference sequence). V dropped 2 bases and J dropped 7; count of bases not matched to a gene: 5. The CDR3 region has the DNA TGTGCCAGCAGCTTAAGCGGGGGGGCGCGAGAGCAGTACTTC. Amino acid sequence: CASSLSGGAREQYF.

DNA of the CDR3: TGTGCCAGCAGCCAAGAGCGGGGCAGGAACACTGAAGCTTTCTTT. Its translation is CASSQERGRNTEAFF. The chain links TRBV4-2 to TRBJ1-1; tentative D call: TRBD1 (5 bases). The V gene lost 0 bases and the J gene lost 1 base, with 9 bases spanning the gap. The CDR3 loop spans 15 amino acids. Germline-derived CDR1 and CDR2 are LGHNA and YNFKEQ.

This chain uses TRBV19 with TRBJ2-5; the D gene is possibly TRBD1 (7 bases). With 7 bases removed from V and 2 bases from J, the gap between germline ends came to 17 bases. The V gene's germline CDR1 is LNHDA and CDR2 SQIVND (reference sequence). There are 15 residues in the CDR3. The CDR3, as DNA: TGTGCCAGTAAGATCAGGGGGGAGGCTCAAGAGACCCAGTACTTC. It encodes CASKIRGEAQETQYF.

The chain links TRBV11-2 to TRBJ2-6, with TRBD2 as a possible D gene (5 bases). CDR3 length equals 16 residues. CDR1 SGHAT and CDR2 FQNNGV come from the germline V gene. Between the trimmed V and J ends, which lost 5 bases and 0 bases, there was a span of 11 bases. The CDR3, as DNA: TGTGCCAGCAGCCCCCGGGGTGGCTCTGGGGCCAACGTCCTGACTTTC. Translated: CASSPRGGSGANVLTF.

The rearrangement joins TRBV5-6 to TRBJ2-7; possible D gene TRBD1, 6 bases. V was cut by 0 bases and J by 2 bases, with 15 bases left in between. This CDR3 has 16 residues. Germline V gene data show CDR1 as SGHDT and CDR2 as YYEEEE. CDR3 region: CASSLEQGWITYEQYF. For the CDR3, the DNA is TGTGCCAGCAGCTTGGAACAGGGCTGGATCACCTACGAGCAGTACTTC.